The clone carrying this T cell receptor (beta chain) occurred a few times. Its matching antigen is unknown. Treg sorting used a CD4+CD25+CD127-/low gate. Regarding the study as a whole: Tumor Treg TCRs overlapped most with tumor naive CD4+ cells.

Trimming shortened V by 4 bases and J by 4 bases, and 14 bases separated the two germline ends. The germline V gene encodes CDR1 SGHTA and CDR2 FQGNSA. The CDR3 contains 14 residues. After constant-region reverse-primer amplification, full-length variable regions underwent semi-nested PCR with Nested Universal Primer A. TCRdb redid the calling of the 5' RACE reads with MiXCR, one entry per CDR3 protein. The sample lists 52,000 or so distinct CDR3 sequences; less than 25% were seen once. Sequences were obtained from tumor-infiltrating Tregs sorted from the breast tumor. The chain recombines TRBV7-2 with TRBJ2-7, with D possibly called TRBD1 or TRBD2 (5 bases each). This TCR derives from a female donor with breast cancer. The CDR3 protein is CASSSSGRCYEQYF. The CDR3 bases are TGTGCCAGCAGCTCGTCGGGACGCTGTTACGAGCAGTACTTC. Supplemented by reference TRBV7-2 and TRBJ2-7, the full variable domain reads GAGVSQSPSNKVTEKGKDVELRCDPISGHTALYWYRQSLGQGLEFLIYFQGNSAPDKSGLPSDRFSAERTGGSVSTLTIQRTQQEDSAVYLCASSSSGRCYEQYFGPGTRLTVT.